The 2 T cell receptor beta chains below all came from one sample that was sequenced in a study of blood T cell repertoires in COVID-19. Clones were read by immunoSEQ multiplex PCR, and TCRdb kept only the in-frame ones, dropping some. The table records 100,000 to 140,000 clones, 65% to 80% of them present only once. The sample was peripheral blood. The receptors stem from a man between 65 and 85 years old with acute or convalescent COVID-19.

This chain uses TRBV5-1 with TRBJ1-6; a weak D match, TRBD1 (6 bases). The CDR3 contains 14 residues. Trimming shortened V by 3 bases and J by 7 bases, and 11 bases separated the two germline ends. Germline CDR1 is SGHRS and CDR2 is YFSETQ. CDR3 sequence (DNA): TGCGCCAGCAGCTCGGACAGTCACAATTCACCCCTCCACTTT. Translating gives CASSSDSHNSPLHF.

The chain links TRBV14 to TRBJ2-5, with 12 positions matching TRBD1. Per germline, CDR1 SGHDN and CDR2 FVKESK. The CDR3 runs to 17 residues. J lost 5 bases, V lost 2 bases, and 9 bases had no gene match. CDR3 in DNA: TGTGCCAGCAGCCAATTCTTGGGACAGGGGGCGGACGAGACCCAGTACTTC. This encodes CASSQFLGQGADETQYF.